This T cell receptor (beta chain) appears in the sequencing data of a study of technical replicates of blood from several donors. This table comes from immunoSEQ multiplex PCR, and its TCRdb copy is limited to in-frame clones, with some not included. The table has 100,000 or so clones, roughly 96% seen once; the top ten hold more than 0.2%. Trimming took 2 bases from V and 0 from J, leaving 4 bases between them. This CDR3 is 14 amino acids long. The germline V gene encodes CDR1 MNHNY and CDR2 SVGAGI (reference sequence). V usage is TRBV6-6 and J usage is TRBJ1-4; D call uncertain. Specimen: T cells isolated from PBMCs. The source is a human donor in good health. The CDR3 region is CASSYTSTNEKLFF. DNA of the CDR3: TGTGCCAGCAGTTACACTTCAACTAATGAAAAACTGTTTTTT.